The rows below give T cell receptor beta chains drawn from one sample of a study of regulatory T cells in long-lasting Graves disease. MiXCR, applied by TCRdb to the multiplex PCR reads, yields one record per CDR3 protein. This table holds a few hundred thousand distinct CDR3 sequences, about 20% found once. This specimen consisted of peripheral blood mononuclear cells (PBMCs), obtained when the disease was refractory, from a patient treated with antithyroid drugs. Receptor source: a female donor with Graves disease. CDR3s include the opening cysteine and the closing phenylalanine or tryptophan. D genes are given only for firm matches. The size of a clone is reported for some rows only, either as once, few or many, or as a class for expanded clones.

>TRBV14|TRBD1|TRBJ2-7|few
CASSQLWTGGEQYF
TGTGCCAGCAGCCAACTCTGGACAGGGGGCGAGCAGTACTTC
>TRBV6-2/TRBV6-3|TRBD1|TRBJ1-1|few
CASSYSGGQGGMNTEAFF
TGTGCCAGCAGTTACTCTGGGGGACAGGGCGGGATGAACACTGAAGCTTTCTTT
>TRBV5-6|NA|TRBJ2-3|NA
CASSLATSEGISTDTQYF
TGTGCCAGCAGCTTGGCTACTAGTGAAGGGATTAGCACAGATACGCAGTATTTT
>TRBV28|TRBD2|TRBJ2-1|NA
CASSSPSGRASYNEQFF
TGTGCCAGCAGTTCCCCTAGCGGGAGGGCGTCCTACAATGAGCAGTTCTTC
>TRBV6-1|TRBD2|TRBJ2-4|NA
CASCLAGGNIQYF
TGTGCCAGCTGCCTAGCGGGCGGAAACATTCAGTACTTC
>TRBV29-1|NA|TRBJ2-3|NA
CSLGEDTQYF
TGCAGTCTTGGAGAAGATACGCAGTATTTT
>TRBV29-1|TRBD2|TRBJ2-1|NA
CSVEAPGAGEFF
TGCAGCGTTGAAGCCCCGGGAGCGGGGGAGTTCTTC
>TRBV2|TRBD1|TRBJ1-2|many
CASSAETGGSGYTF
TGTGCCAGCAGTGCCGAGACAGGGGGCTCCGGCTACACCTTC
>TRBV29-1|TRBD1|TRBJ2-5|NA
CSVDRLRTGGTQYF
TGCAGCGTTGACCGTCTAAGGACAGGGGGAACCCAGTACTTC
>TRBV7-2|TRBD1|TRBJ1-4|few
CASSLGTGQGREKLFF
TGTGCCAGCAGCTTAGGGACGGGACAGGGTAGGGAAAAACTGTTTTTT
>TRBV11-2|TRBD2|TRBJ2-7|few
CASSLDPISPRGNEQYF
TGTGCCAGCAGCTTAGATCCCATTTCCCCGCGGGGGAACGAGCAGTACTTC
>TRBV19|NA|TRBJ2-2|few
CASSATANTGELFF
TGTGCCAGTAGTGCGACAGCGAACACCGGGGAGCTGTTTTTT
>TRBV9|NA|TRBJ1-2|few
CASSPSLGYGYTF
TGTGCCAGCAGCCCATCGTTGGGCTATGGCTACACCTTC
>TRBV3-1|NA|TRBJ1-5|few
CASSQDARGNQPQHF
TGTGCCAGCAGCCAAGATGCGAGAGGCAATCAGCCCCAGCATTTT
>TRBV6-1|NA|TRBJ2-7|NA
CASSPQGTSSYEQYF
TGTGCCAGCAGTCCTCAGGGGACGAGCTCCTACGAGCAGTACTTC
>TRBV2|TRBD1|TRBJ2-3|few
CASMLTGVTDTQYF
TGTGCCAGCATGCTGACAGGGGTCACAGATACGCAGTATTTT
>TRBV28|NA|TRBJ2-1|NA
CASTLAEYNEQFF
TGTGCCAGCACCTTAGCGGAGTACAATGAGCAGTTCTTC
>TRBV19|NA|TRBJ1-2|NA
CASSYGPSGGYTF
TGTGCCAGTAGTTATGGGCCTTCAGGGGGCTACACCTTC
>TRBV20-1|NA|TRBJ1-1|few
CSAREVSYRTEAFF
TGCAGTGCTAGAGAGGTCAGTTATAGAACTGAAGCTTTCTTT
>TRBV7-8|TRBD2|TRBJ2-5|NA
CASSISGRAQETQYF
TGTGCCAGCAGCATTAGCGGGAGGGCACAGGAGACCCAGTACTTC